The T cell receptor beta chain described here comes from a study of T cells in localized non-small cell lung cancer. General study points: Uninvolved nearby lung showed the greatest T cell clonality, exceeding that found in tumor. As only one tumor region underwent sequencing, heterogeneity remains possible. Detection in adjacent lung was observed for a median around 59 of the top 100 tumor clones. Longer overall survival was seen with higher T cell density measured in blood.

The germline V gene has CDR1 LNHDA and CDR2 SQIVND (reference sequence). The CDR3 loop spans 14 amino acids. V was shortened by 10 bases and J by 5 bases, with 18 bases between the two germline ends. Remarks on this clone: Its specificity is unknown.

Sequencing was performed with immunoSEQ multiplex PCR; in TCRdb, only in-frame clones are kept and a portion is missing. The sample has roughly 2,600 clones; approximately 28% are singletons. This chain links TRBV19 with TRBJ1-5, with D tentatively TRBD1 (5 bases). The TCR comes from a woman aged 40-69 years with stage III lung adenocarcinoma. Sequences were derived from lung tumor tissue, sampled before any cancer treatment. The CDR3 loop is CATHGRGVDQPQHF. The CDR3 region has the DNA TGTGCCACTCACGGGAGGGGAGTCGATCAGCCCCAGCATTTT.